These T cell receptor beta chains were read from a single sample in a study of T cell repertoires in cytomegalovirus infection. TCRdb reprocessed the reads with MiXCR, giving one entry per CDR3 protein. Altogether about 890,000 distinct CDR3 sequences are present, 31% being singletons, with the ten largest covering 13%. These receptors are not linked to any known antigen. This specimen was cultured CD8+ T cells from PBMCs, taken from culture after CMV antigen stimulation. The receptors here all came from a human donor in good health (CMV status not recorded). Some clones in this sample may be carry-over from other donors' samples. Each CDR3 is given with its conserved first and last residue. The order of the fields is D gene, clone size, V gene, J gene, CDR3 protein, CDR3 DNA. D genes are given only for firm matches. Only some rows state a clone size, as once, few, many or a class for expanded clones.

-,-,TRBV28,TRBJ1-1,CASSPDGRSEAFF,TGTGCCAGCAGCCCCGACGGGAGGTCTGAAGCTTTCTTT
TRBD1,few,TRBV10-2,TRBJ2-5,CASSEPGQGRNLQETQYF,TGCGCCAGCAGTGAGCCCGGACAGGGGAGGAATCTACAAGAGACCCAGTACTTC
-,-,TRBV7-9,TRBJ2-1,CASSLVGGTAGRKQFF,TGTGCCAGCAGCTTAGTGGGGGGCACAGCGGGTAGGAAGCAGTTCTTC
TRBD2,few,TRBV11-2,TRBJ2-1,CASSFPRTSGENNEQFF,TGTGCCAGCAGCTTCCCTAGGACTAGCGGGGAGAACAATGAGCAGTTCTTC
-,few,TRBV7-6,TRBJ2-3,CASSLAYSPLGTDTQYF,TGTGCCAGCAGCTTAGCGTATTCGCCCCTGGGTACAGATACGCAGTATTTT
TRBD2,few,TRBV7-7,TRBJ2-1,CASSLITSGKNEQFF,TGTGCTAGCAGCTTAATTACTAGCGGAAAAAATGAGCAGTTCTTC
-,once,TRBV27,TRBJ2-7,CASNPGPADIDEQYF,TGTGCCAGCAATCCGGGACCCGCGGATATCGACGAGCAGTACTTC
-,few,TRBV2,TRBJ1-6,CAVTGTVNSPLHF,TGTGCCGTAACGGGGACGGTAAATTCACCCCTCCACTTT
-,once,TRBV29-1,TRBJ1-1,CSTEGHGNTEAFF,TGCAGCACCGAAGGACATGGGAACACTGAAGCTTTCTTT
-,-,TRBV7-6,TRBJ2-5,CASTPGQEGQETQYF,TGTGCCAGCACCCCCGGACAGGAGGGACAAGAGACCCAGTACTTC
-,few,TRBV19,TRBJ1-5,CASWEGQNNQPQHF,TGTGCCAGTTGGGAGGGGCAGAACAATCAGCCCCAGCATTTT
-,-,TRBV6-1,TRBJ1-4,CASRAALSVEPELFF,TGTGCCAGCAGAGCCGCTCTCTCGGTTGAGCCAGAGCTGTTTTTT
-,few,TRBV6-1,TRBJ1-1,CASSAGLTATEAFF,TGTGCCAGCAGTGCCGGTCTGACAGCCACTGAAGCTTTCTTT
-,few,TRBV7-9,TRBJ2-5,CASSPPLGVQETQYF,TGTGCCAGCAGCCCCCCCCTCGGGGTACAAGAGACCCAGTACTTC
-,many,TRBV12-3/TRBV12-4,TRBJ1-4,CASSFLSNEKLFF,TGTGCCAGCAGTTTCTTGTCGAATGAAAAACTGTTTTTT
TRBD1,many,TRBV7-3,TRBJ1-1,CASSNQGAAEAFF,TGTGCCAGCAGCAACCAGGGGGCCGCTGAAGCTTTCTTT